This T cell receptor (beta chain) was captured by sequencing in a study of blood T cell repertoires in COVID-19. On this clone itself: Different DNA sequences within this sample yield the same CDR3.

V was trimmed by 3 bases and J by 4 bases, leaving 6 bases between them. The CDR3 covers 11 residues. Germline V lookup: CDR1 DFQATT, CDR2 SNEGSKA (reference sequence). Repertoires were generated with immunoSEQ multiplex PCR, while TCRdb's copy carries only in-frame clones and drops some. The table has around 450,000 clones, about 89% seen once. The specimen sequenced was peripheral blood. The receptor was derived from a woman between 25 and 40 years old with acute or convalescent COVID-19. The chain carries TRBV20-1 and TRBJ2-5; TRBD2 is a possible D gene (6 bases). CDR3 in DNA: TGCAGTGCTAGGGGGGGAGAGACCCAGTACTTC. Translation: CSARGGETQYF.